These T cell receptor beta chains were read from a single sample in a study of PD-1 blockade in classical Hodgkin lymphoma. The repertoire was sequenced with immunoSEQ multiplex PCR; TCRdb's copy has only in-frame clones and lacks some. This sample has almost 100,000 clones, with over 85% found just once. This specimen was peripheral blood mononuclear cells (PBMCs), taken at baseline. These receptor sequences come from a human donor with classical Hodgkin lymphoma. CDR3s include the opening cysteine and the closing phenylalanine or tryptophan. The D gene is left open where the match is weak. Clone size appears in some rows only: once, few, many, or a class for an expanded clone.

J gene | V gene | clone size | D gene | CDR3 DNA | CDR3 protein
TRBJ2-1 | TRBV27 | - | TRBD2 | TGTGCCAGCAGTTTGGTAGCGGGCTACAATGAGCAGTTCTTC | CASSLVAGYNEQFF
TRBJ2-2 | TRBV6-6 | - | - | TGTGCCAGCAGCCCTAACAGGGGGGGCACCGGGGAGCTGTTTTTT | CASSPNRGGTGELFF
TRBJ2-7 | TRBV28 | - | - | TGTGCCAGCAGTCGTAGTACACTGGGAAGCTACGAGCAGTACTTC | CASSRSTLGSYEQYF
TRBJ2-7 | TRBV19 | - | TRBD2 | TGTGCCAGTAGCCCCCGAGGGGGACTAGCGCGCTACGAGCAGTACTTC | CASSPRGGLARYEQYF
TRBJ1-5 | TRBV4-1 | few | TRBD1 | TGCGCCAGCAGCCAAGGGAGACAGGGGAACCTGTCGTCCCAGCATTTT | CASSQGRQGNLSSQHF
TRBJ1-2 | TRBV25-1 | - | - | TGTGCCAGCAGTGAATCTGGAGGGAACGGCTACACCTTC | CASSESGGNGYTF
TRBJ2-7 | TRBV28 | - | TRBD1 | TGTGCCACCACCTTAACCGGGACAGGACCGTTCTACGAGCAGTACTTC | CATTLTGTGPFYEQYF
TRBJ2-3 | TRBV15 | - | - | TGTGCCACCAGCGCTGGGGGGAGCACAGATACGCAGTATTTT | CATSAGGSTDTQYF
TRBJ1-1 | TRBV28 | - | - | TGTGCCAGCAGTTTACGGGGTGCGAGAGCTGAAGCTTTCTTT | CASSLRGARAEAFF
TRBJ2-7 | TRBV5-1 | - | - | TGCGCCAGCAGCTTGGGCCCAGCCTACGAGCAGTACTTC | CASSLGPAYEQYF
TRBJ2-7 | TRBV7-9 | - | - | TGTGCCAGCAGCTCCGAGCCCTACGAGCAGTACTTC | CASSSEPYEQYF
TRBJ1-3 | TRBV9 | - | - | TGTGCCAGCAGCGTAGTAAGAGACGGTGGAAACACCATATATTTT | CASSVVRDGGNTIYF
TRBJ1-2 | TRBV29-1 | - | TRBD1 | TGCAGCGTTGGGTTCCAGGGGGTCTATGGCTACACCTTC | CSVGFQGVYGYTF
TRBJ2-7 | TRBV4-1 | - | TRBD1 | TGCGCCAGCAGCCAAGGACAGGGGGCGCAGGGACACGGGATGGAGCAGTACTTC | CASSQGQGAQGHGMEQYF
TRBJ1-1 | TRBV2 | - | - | TGTGCCAGCCGTAACAGGGAAATTGGGAACACTGAAGCTTTCTTT | CASRNREIGNTEAFF
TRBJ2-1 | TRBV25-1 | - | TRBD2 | TGTGCCAGCAGTGAAGCCGGGACTAGCGGCAATGAGCAGTTCTTC | CASSEAGTSGNEQFF
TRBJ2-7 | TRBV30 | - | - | TGTGCCTGGGAGCCACTTGGGGGGAACGAGCAGTACTTC | CAWEPLGGNEQYF
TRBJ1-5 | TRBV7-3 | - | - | TGTGCCAGCAGCTTAGACGGGGGGGAAAATCAGCCCCAGCATTTT | CASSLDGGENQPQHF
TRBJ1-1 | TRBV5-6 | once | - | TGTGCCAGCAGCTTACAAGGGAGGGGCCGGAACACTGAAGCTTTCTTT | CASSLQGRGRNTEAFF
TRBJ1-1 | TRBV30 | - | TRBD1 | TGTGCCTGGATACAGGGGGCAAGGACTGAAGCTTTCTTT | CAWIQGARTEAFF
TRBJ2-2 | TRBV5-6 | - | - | TGTGCCAGCAGCTTGGGGACAGCGGGAACCAACACCGGGGAGCTGTTTTTT | CASSLGTAGTNTGELFF
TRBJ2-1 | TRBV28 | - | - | TGTGCCAGCAGTTTATATCGGGTTATAGCGGTTGAGCAGTTCTTC | CASSLYRVIAVEQFF
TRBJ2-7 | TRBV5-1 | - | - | TGCGCCAGCAGCACTGGGACCGGTTCCTACGAGCAGTACTTC | CASSTGTGSYEQYF
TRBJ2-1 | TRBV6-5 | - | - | TGTGCCAGCAGTTACGCAAGCCACAATGAGCAGTTCTTC | CASSYASHNEQFF
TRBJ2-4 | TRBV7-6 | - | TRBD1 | TGTGCCAGCAGCCTGACAGGGGGCGAGGGCATTCAGTACTTC | CASSLTGGEGIQYF
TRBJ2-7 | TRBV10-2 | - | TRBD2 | TGCGCCAGCAGGCCAGGACTAGCCGGCTACGAGTGTAACTTC | CASRPGLAGYECNF
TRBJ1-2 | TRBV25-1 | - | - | TGTGCCAGCAGTGATTTTTTCTATGGCTACACCTTC | CASSDFFYGYTF
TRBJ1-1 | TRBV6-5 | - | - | TGTGCCAGCAGCGTTTATAACGGTAACACTGAAGCTTTCTTT | CASSVYNGNTEAFF
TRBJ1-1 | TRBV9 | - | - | TGTGCCAGCAGCCCAGAGAGTTTCCTGAACACTGAAGCTTTCTTT | CASSPESFLNTEAFF
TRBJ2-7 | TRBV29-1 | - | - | TGCAGCTACTCCCCCGAGGGAGTACCCTACGAGCAGTACTTC | CSYSPEGVPYEQYF
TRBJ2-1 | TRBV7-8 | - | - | TGTGCCAGCAGCTTGTATCCTAACAATGAGCAGTTCTTC | CASSLYPNNEQFF
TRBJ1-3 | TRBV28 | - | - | TGTGCCAGCAGTTCAGGCGGCTCGCAGAACACCATATATTTT | CASSSGGSQNTIYF
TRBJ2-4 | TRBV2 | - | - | TGTGCCAGCAACAGGGAAGGAAACATTCAGTACTTC | CASNREGNIQYF
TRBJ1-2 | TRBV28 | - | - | TGTGCCAGCAGTTTCAGGGGTAACTATGGCTACACCTTC | CASSFRGNYGYTF
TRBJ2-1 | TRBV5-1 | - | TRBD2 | TGCGCCAGCAGCTTGGGGGCCCCCGGGGGGAATGAGCAGTTCTTC | CASSLGAPGGNEQFF
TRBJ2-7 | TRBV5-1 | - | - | TGCGCCAGCAGCCTCCGGGACGGCTACGAGCAGTACTTC | CASSLRDGYEQYF
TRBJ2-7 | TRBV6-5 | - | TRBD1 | TGTGCCAGCAGTTACTCGGGACAGGAAATACCCTACGAGCAGTACTTC | CASSYSGQEIPYEQYF
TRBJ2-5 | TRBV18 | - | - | TGTGCCAGCTCACCGGCCGTACCTCAAGAGACCCAGTACTTC | CASSPAVPQETQYF
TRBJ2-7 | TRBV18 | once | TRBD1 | TGTGCCAGCGCACGGGGGACAGGGGGCTACGAGCAGTACTTC | CASARGTGGYEQYF
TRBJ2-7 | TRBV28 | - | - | TGTGCCAGCAGTTTCCCGGCAACCACCTACGAGCAGTACTTC | CASSFPATTYEQYF
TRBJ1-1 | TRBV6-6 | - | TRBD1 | TGTGCCAGCAGTTCGGGGACAGGGGGCTTTGGCACTGAAGCTTTCTTT | CASSSGTGGFGTEAFF
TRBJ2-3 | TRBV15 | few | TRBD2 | TGTGCCACCATAAGGACTAGGAGACTAGCGGGGAGGAGGAGCACAGATACGCAGTATTTT | CATIRTRRLAGRRSTDTQYF
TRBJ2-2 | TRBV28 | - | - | TGTGCCAGCAGTTGGGGCCGTGGGGGGCGAGCCGGGGAGCTGTTTTTT | CASSWGRGGRAGELFF
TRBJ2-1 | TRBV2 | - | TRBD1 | TGTGCCAGCATGCCCGGGACAGGGGGTGGGTATAATGAGCAGTTCTTC | CASMPGTGGGYNEQFF
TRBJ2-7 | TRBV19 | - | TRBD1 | TGTGCCAGTAGTATGCGACAGGGGCTAAGGGACGAGCAGTACTTC | CASSMRQGLRDEQYF
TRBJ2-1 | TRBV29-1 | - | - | TGCAGCGCCCTAGCAGCTTTTATCAATGAGCAGTTCTTC | CSALAAFINEQFF
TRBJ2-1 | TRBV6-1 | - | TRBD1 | TGTGCCAGCCTCCTTGGGGGACAGGGAAGGGATGAGCAGTTCTTC | CASLLGGQGRDEQFF
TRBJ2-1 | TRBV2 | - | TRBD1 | TGTGCCAGCGTTTTCGGGACAGGGGTCGAGTATGAGCAGTTCTTC | CASVFGTGVEYEQFF
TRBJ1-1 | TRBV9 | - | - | TGTGCCAGCAGCGTGGACTCCGGGGTCGCGACTGAAGCTTTCTTT | CASSVDSGVATEAFF
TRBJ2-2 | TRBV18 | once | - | TGTGCCAGCTCACCACTGGGACTCCGGGGGGAGCTGTTTTTT | CASSPLGLRGELFF
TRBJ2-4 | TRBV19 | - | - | TGTGCCAGTAGTATAATCGGGGTTGCCAAAAACATTCAGTACTTC | CASSIIGVAKNIQYF
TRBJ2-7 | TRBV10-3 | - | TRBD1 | TGTGCCATCAGTCGGACCGGGACAGGGGCCTACGAGCAGTACTTC | CAISRTGTGAYEQYF
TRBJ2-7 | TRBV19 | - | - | TGTGCCAGTAGTACTGCCCGTTCCGGGACTGAAACCTACGAGCAGTACTTC | CASSTARSGTETYEQYF
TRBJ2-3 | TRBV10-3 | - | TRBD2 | TGTGCCATCAGTGATTGGACTAGCGGGGTTAGCACAGATACGCAGTATTTT | CAISDWTSGVSTDTQYF
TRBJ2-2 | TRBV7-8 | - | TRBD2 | TGTGCCAGCAGCTTAAAGACTAGCGGGCCTAACACCGGGGAGCTGTTTTTT | CASSLKTSGPNTGELFF